Each of the 26 T cell receptor beta chains below was sequenced from the same sample in a study of blood T cell repertoires in COVID-19. The data were produced by immunoSEQ multiplex PCR, yet TCRdb's version contains in-frame clones alone and is incomplete. The sample consists of around 100,000 clones, about 85% of them appearing once. Sequenced material: peripheral blood. Source of these receptors: a man in his fifties in a cohort sampled during active COVID-19.

This clone was recorded only once. The V gene is TRBV3-1 (or the pseudogene TRBV3-2), the J gene TRBJ1-2; D not certain. V lost 4 bases, J lost 5 bases, and 5 bases lay in between. The CDR3 is 11 amino acids. Germline V gene lookup returns CDR1 LGHDT and CDR2 YNNKEL (reference sequence). CDR3 region: CASSRLYGYTF. The CDR3 DNA reads as TGTGCCAGCAGCCGTCTTTATGGCTACACCTTC.

This clone has a handful of counts. The chain joins TRBV9 to TRBJ1-5, with TRBD1 matching 8 bases. V shed 0 bases and J 5 bases; nucleotides not matched to a gene: 4. This CDR3 has 15 residues. Germline V gene sequence: CDR1 SGDLS, CDR2 YYNGEE. Here the CDR3 reads CASSVAPTGDQPQHF. Written as DNA, the CDR3 is TGTGCCAGCAGCGTAGCCCCGACAGGGGATCAGCCCCAGCATTTT. The full variable domain, its missing parts supplied by reference TRBV9 and TRBJ1-5, is DSGVTQTPKHLITATGQRVTLRCSPRSGDLSVYWYQQSLDQGLQFLIQYYNGEERAKGNILERFSAQQFPDLHSELNLSSLELGDSALYFCASSVAPTGDQPQHFGDGTRLSIL.

CDR3 DNA: TGTGCCAGCAGCCAAGTGGTCGACTCCCGAGGGACCGGGGAGCTGTTTTTT. Translating it yields CASSQVVDSRGTGELFF. The chain carries TRBV14 and TRBJ2-2, with a possible D match to TRBD2 (5 bases). Per germline, CDR1 SGHDN and CDR2 FVKESK. Trimming took 1 base from V and 5 from J, leaving 17 bases between them. This CDR3 region has 17 residues. The full variable domain, with the rest looked up from reference TRBV14 and TRBJ2-2, is EAGVTQFPSHSVIEKGQTVTLRCDPISGHDNLYWYRRVMGKEIKFLLHFVKESKQDESGMPNNRFLAERTGGTYSTLKVQPAELEDSGVYFCASSQVVDSRGTGELFFGEGSRLTVL.

The V and J genes are TRBV19 and TRBJ1-1; no clear D gene. The germline CDR1 and CDR2 sequences are LNHDA and SQIVND (reference sequence). Deletions cut 2 bases from V and 0 bases from J, with 7 bases between. The CDR3 contains 14 residues. CDR3 nucleotides: TGTGCCAGTAGTATACTCGCGCTGAACACTGAAGCTTTCTTT. Protein sequence: CASSILALNTEAFF.

V and J are TRBV6-5 and TRBJ1-5; D is undetermined. The V end lost 4 bases, the J end lost 5 bases, and 9 bases lay between the germline ends. Per the germline V gene, CDR1 is MNHEY and CDR2 is SVGAGI. The CDR3 loop spans 13 amino acids. DNA of the CDR3: TGTGCCAGCAGTTCCTGGACTGATCAGCCCCAGCATTTT. This encodes CASSSWTDQPQHF.

The rearrangement links TRBV7-2 to TRBJ2-3; TRBD2 matches 14 bases. Unmatched junction bases numbered 8, after V lost 5 bases and J lost 7 bases. The CDR3 runs 16 residues. Germline loops: CDR1 SGHTA, CDR2 FQGNSA. DNA of the CDR3: TGTGCCAGCAGCCCGTCGAGACTAGCGGGGGGGTATACGCAGTATTTT. It specifies CASSPSRLAGGYTQYF. The full variable domain, in which reference TRBV7-2 and TRBJ2-3 provide the parts outside the CDR3, is GAGVSQSPSNKVTEKGKDVELRCDPISGHTALYWYRQSLGQGLEFLIYFQGNSAPDKSGLPSDRFSAERTGGSVSTLTIQRTQQEDSAVYLCASSPSRLAGGYTQYFGPGTRLTVL.

The chain recombines TRBV5-4 with TRBJ1-2; maybe TRBD1 (5 bases). In germline, CDR1 is SGHNT, CDR2 YYREEE (reference sequence). Between the trimmed V and J ends, which lost 3 bases and 4 bases, there was a span of 13 bases. The CDR3 spans 14 residues. CDR3 residues: CASSSAGGGYGYTF. CDR3 bases: TGTGCCAGCAGCTCGGCAGGCGGGGGCTATGGCTACACCTTC.

This clone was seen just once. This chain uses TRBV6-4 with TRBJ1-4; tentative D call: TRBD1 (5 bases). V lost 0 bases to trimming and J lost 1 base, with 12 bases between them. Germline V CDR1 and CDR2: MRHNA, SNTAGT. The CDR3 consists of 17 residues. The CDR3 sequence is CASSDSLGDGTNEKLFF. The CDR3 bases are TGTGCCAGCAGTGACTCATTAGGGGATGGAACTAATGAAAAACTGTTTTTT.

V and J are TRBV24-1 and TRBJ2-4; D ambiguous. V gave up 5 bases and J gave up 8 bases, with 12 bases separating them. The CDR3 runs 13 residues. Germline CDR1 KGHDR, CDR2 SFDVKD. CDR3 bases: TGTGCCACCAGTGCACCAGGCCGCGACATTCAGTACTTC. This translates into CATSAPGRDIQYF.

CDR3 sequence reads: CASSRVTGVNEAFF. CDR3 nucleotide sequence: TGTGCCAGCAGCCGAGTGACAGGGGTGAATGAAGCTTTCTTT. The chain has TRBV7-8 and TRBJ1-1; 8 bases are a match to TRBD1. The germline V gene encodes CDR1 SGHVS and CDR2 FQNEAQ. The CDR3 covers 14 residues. V trimming: 5 bases; J trimming: 7 bases; junction bases outside the gene matches: 9.

This clone was recorded once. This chain joins TRBV12-5 and TRBJ2-2, with 8 bases lining up with TRBD1. Germline V gene lookup returns CDR1 LGHNT and CDR2 FRNRAP. V was clipped by 6 bases and J by 0 bases; unmatched bases: 6. This CDR3 contains 16 residues. In DNA form, the CDR3 reads TGTGCTAGTGGCCTTGGACAGGGCCCGAACACCGGGGAGCTGTTTTTT. The encoded protein is CASGLGQGPNTGELFF.

On this clone: Different DNA sequences within this sample yield the same CDR3. The chain combines TRBV5-1 with TRBJ1-6; 9 positions agree with TRBD1. Germline values: CDR1 SGHRS, CDR2 YFSETQ. The CDR3 has 15 residues. J lost 9 bases, V lost 2 bases, and 6 bases had no gene match. The CDR3 spells CASSFETGGGSPLHF. In DNA form, the CDR3 reads TGCGCCAGCAGCTTTGAGACAGGGGGGGGTTCACCCCTCCACTTT.

This clone was observed a few times. This chain uses TRBV2 with TRBJ2-7; 11 bases match TRBD1. The CDR3 totals 17 residues. The germline V gene has CDR1 SNHLY and CDR2 FYNNEI. J lost 2 bases, V lost 5 bases, and 11 bases had no gene match. CDR3 sequence (DNA): TGTGCCAGCAGTCTTAAGGGTGGGACAGGGGGGCCCTACGAGCAGTACTTC. Protein: CASSLKGGTGGPYEQYF.

The chain employs TRBV5-1 and TRBJ2-3; 8 positions agree with TRBD1. With V trimmed by 6 bases and J by 1 base, 4 bases remained unmatched. The germline CDR1 and CDR2 sequences are SGHRS and YFSETQ. The CDR3 consists of 14 residues. CDR3 loop: CASKQGVGTDTQYF. CDR3 coding DNA: TGCGCCAGCAAACAGGGGGTAGGCACAGATACGCAGTATTTT.

The gene calls are TRBV11-2 and TRBJ2-4, with TRBD1 as a possible D gene (5 bases). Trimming pared 2 bases from V and 2 bases from J, leaving 7 bases between. The germline V gene has CDR1 SGHAT and CDR2 FQNNGV. This CDR3 comprises 14 residues. CDR3 loop: CASSLQGSKNIQYF. The CDR3, as DNA: TGTGCCAGCAGCTTACAGGGATCCAAAAACATTCAGTACTTC.

This clone was observed once. The CDR3 bases are TGTGCCACCAGCAAATACAGGGCTGCAACAGATACGCAGTATTTT. Its translation is CATSKYRAATDTQYF. The gene calls are TRBV15 and TRBJ2-3; D might be TRBD1 (6 bases). The CDR3 totals 15 residues. Trimming left V 4 bases short and J 3 bases short, with 14 bases between. Germline values: CDR1 LNHNV, CDR2 YYDKDF (reference sequence).

This clone was detected a few times. The chain links TRBV18 to TRBJ1-1; 7 bases fit TRBD1. The CDR3 is 14 residues long. The germline V gene encodes CDR1 KGHSH and CDR2 LQKENI. Unmatched junction bases numbered 1, after V lost 3 bases and J lost 0 bases. The CDR3 DNA reads as TGTGCCAGCTCACCCGACAGGGTGAACACTGAAGCTTTCTTT. The encoded protein is CASSPDRVNTEAFF.

Only a few counts were recorded for this clone. The chain has TRBV2 and TRBJ2-3, with D possibly TRBD2 on 5 matching bases. The CDR3 has 13 residues. The germline V gene has CDR1 SNHLY and CDR2 FYNNEI. Between the trimmed V and J ends, which lost 4 bases and 9 bases, there was a span of 14 bases. The DNA of the CDR3 is TGTGCCAGCAGTGGGGTCGGGGTAGGGACGCAGTATTTT. Translation: CASSGVGVGTQYF.

The chain recombines TRBV6-2 or TRBV6-3 with TRBJ1-2; 9 positions match TRBD1. This CDR3 comprises 15 residues. V shed 2 bases and J 6 bases; nucleotides not matched to a gene: 7. Germline V gene data show CDR1 as MNHEY and CDR2 as SVGEGT. CDR3 sequence reads: CASSYLPGTGNGYTF. The CDR3 nucleotides read TGTGCCAGCAGTTACCTTCCCGGGACAGGGAATGGCTACACCTTC.

The chain is built from TRBV28 and TRBJ2-5, with D hard to call. Trimming removed 10 bases at V and 5 bases at J, with 8 bases between. CDR3 length equals 10 residues. The germline V gene has CDR1 MDHEN and CDR2 SYDVKM. CDR3 in DNA: TGTGCCACCCGCCGGGAGACCCAGTACTTC. It yields the protein CATRRETQYF.

This rearrangement joins TRBV5-1 to TRBJ2-5; 8 nucleotides align to TRBD1. V gave up 3 bases and J gave up 5 bases; unmatched junction bases: 6. CDR3 length equals 14 residues. Germline V CDR1 and CDR2: SGHRS, YFSETQ. CDR3: CASSWRTGQETQYF. The CDR3 nucleotides read TGCGCCAGCAGCTGGCGGACAGGGCAGGAGACCCAGTACTTC.

This clone is a singleton in its sample. The genes are TRBV5-1 and TRBJ1-4, with D possibly TRBD1 on 6 matching bases. V dropped 0 bases and J dropped 6 bases, with 15 bases sitting between them. CDR3 length: 16 residues. The germline V gene encodes CDR1 SGHRS and CDR2 YFSETQ. The CDR3, as DNA: TGCGCCAGCAGCTTGGCCCCACAGGGAGGGGATGAAAAACTGTTTTTT. This gives the protein CASSLAPQGGDEKLFF.

The rearrangement joins TRBV12-3 or TRBV12-4 to TRBJ2-7; TRBD2 is a possible D gene (5 bases). The CDR3 extends over 12 amino acids. The V and J ends lost 5 bases and 2 bases respectively, with 7 bases between them. As DNA, the CDR3 is TGTGCCAGCAGTCCCGGGACCTACGAGCAGTACTTC. It translates to CASSPGTYEQYF.

The chain is built from TRBV19 and TRBJ2-5; 7 nucleotides line up with TRBD2. This CDR3 comprises 12 residues. With 5 bases clipped from V and 4 bases from J, the junction kept 1 base outside the gene matches. Per the germline V gene, CDR1 is LNHDA and CDR2 is SQIVND (reference sequence). Here the CDR3 DNA reads TGTGCCAGTAGTTTAGCGGGAGAGACCCAGTACTTC. Translation: CASSLAGETQYF.

This chain uses TRBV6-2 or TRBV6-3 with TRBJ1-2, with D tentatively TRBD1 (6 bases). The CDR3 spans 13 residues. V lost 6 bases and J lost 8, with 16 bases in between. CDR1 and CDR2 (germline): MNHEY, SVGEGT. The CDR3 nucleotides read TGTGCCAGCAGCGCGGACAGCCTAGGGGGCTACACCTTC. Protein product: CASSADSLGGYTF.

The chain recombines TRBV11-3 with TRBJ2-1; 9 bases agree with TRBD1. With V trimmed by 5 bases and J by 5 bases, 10 bases remained unmatched. Germline assignment: CDR1 SGHNT and CDR2 YENEEA. The CDR3 is made up of 16 amino acids. CDR3 sequence (DNA): TGTGCCAGCAGCGCCAGACAGGGGGAAGGGGACAATGAGCAGTTCTTC. This sequence encodes CASSARQGEGDNEQFF.